The subject of this entry is one T cell receptor (beta chain). As yet, its antigen is unknown. The protocol was immunoSEQ multiplex PCR, while the TCRdb copy is restricted to in-frame clones and leaves out a portion. The data show roughly 410,000 clones, about four fifths seen once. This record belongs to a study of Ad26.COV2.S vaccination and SARS-CoV-2 variants. Study-level points and caveats: Reported post-vaccination CD8+ and CD4+ T cell responses to spike showed substantial breadth. Whether participants received vaccine or placebo, their non-spike TCR breadth was similar.

Documented treatment: over 15 received Ad26.COV2.S at low or high dose, single or two shots; a few received placebo; per-sample allocation not given. Samples analyzed were those drawn on day 63 after the first vaccine or placebo injection. The sample here was peripheral blood, taken in a trial of Ad26.COV2.S vaccine versus placebo. The receptor comes from a person aged 18-60 years who received the Ad26.COV2.S COVID-19 vaccine or a placebo.

The CDR3 loop is CASSSGTGRNTIYF. DNA of the CDR3: TGTGCCAGCAGTTCGGGGACAGGGCGAAACACCATATATTTT. This chain connects TRBV28 to TRBJ1-3; 9 positions agree with TRBD1. The CDR3 sequence is 14 residues long. Germline CDR1 is MDHEN and CDR2 is SYDVKM. Trimming took 4 bases from V and 5 from J; bases not matched to a gene: 3.